Presented here are 20 T cell receptor beta chains from one specimen sequenced in a study of T cells in Graves' hyperthyroidism and ophthalmopathy. Using RNA transcripts as the source, TCR beta CDR3 regions were amplified. RT-PCR in the first round (using the HTBI primer set) targeted the TCR CDR3. Using its own MiXCR run on the multiplex PCR reads, TCRdb lists one record per CDR3 protein. This table holds some 510,000 distinct CDR3 sequences, about half found once. The sample comprised peripheral blood or thyroid tissue (not recorded which). The receptors derive from a woman aged 18-29 years with Graves' hyperthyroidism.

Only a few counts were recorded for this clonotype. This rearrangement joins TRBV12-3 or TRBV12-4 to TRBJ2-7, with D uncertain. V shed 6 bases and J shed 1 base, with 13 bases lying between them. CDR3 length: 14 amino acids. The chain's CDR3 is CASSPQINSYEQYF. DNA of the CDR3: TGTGCCAGCAGCCCCCAGATCAATTCCTACGAGCAGTACTTC.

To note about this clonotype: The CDR3 end shows no conserved phenylalanine or tryptophan, and so a read error is likely. The rearrangement joins TRBV20-1 to TRBJ1-2; TRBD1 is a possible D gene (6 bases). Germline V gives CDR1 DFQATT, CDR2 SNEGSKA (reference sequence). The CDR3 covers 13 residues. V gave up 1 base and J gave up 8 bases, with 14 bases separating them. The CDR3 nucleotides are TGCAGTGCTAGAGTGGGGGGGCTGGTGGGCTACACCCTC. Protein sequence: CSARVGGLVGYTL.

The J gene is TRBJ1-5, the V gene TRBV2, with D perhaps matching TRBD1 (5 bases). The length of the CDR3 is 14 residues. Germline V gives CDR1 SNHLY, CDR2 FYNNEI. V shed 6 bases and J shed 7 bases, with 16 bases lying between them. The CDR3 coding sequence is TGTGCCAGCAGAGAATGGGGGGACGAGCAGCCCCAGCATTTT. Translation: CASREWGDEQPQHF.

This clonotype has just a few counts. The gene calls are TRBV2 and TRBJ2-5; 9 bases map to TRBD2. Germline V lookup: CDR1 SNHLY, CDR2 FYNNEI. V lost 3 bases, J lost 5 bases, and 10 bases stayed unmatched. The CDR3 loop spans 16 amino acids. CDR3 residues: CASSDLAGVIAETQYF. The CDR3 nucleotides read TGTGCCAGCAGTGACTTAGCGGGAGTGATTGCGGAGACCCAGTACTTC.

This clonotype showed up just a few times. The CDR3 reads CATSDSTGGQFFYGYTF. CDR3 nucleotide sequence: TGTGCCACCAGTGATTCAACAGGGGGCCAATTTTTCTATGGCTACACCTTC. The chain recombines TRBV24-1 with TRBJ1-2; 9 nucleotides agree with TRBD1. Losses at the gene ends were 2 bases for V and 4 bases for J; bases not matched to a gene: 10. CDR3 length: 17 amino acids. CDR1 is KGHDR and CDR2 is SFDVKD in the germline V gene.

The CDR3, as DNA: TGTGCCAGCAGCCCTCAGCTAGCCAAAAACATTCAGTACTTC. This encodes CASSPQLAKNIQYF. The chain is built from TRBV7-9 and TRBJ2-4, with no clear D. Trimming removed 5 bases at V and 0 bases at J, with 8 bases between. The germline CDR1 and CDR2 sequences are SEHNR and FQNEAQ (reference sequence). The CDR3 spans 14 residues.

The chain is built from TRBV7-2 and TRBJ1-6; D call uncertain. V dropped 4 bases and J dropped 10 bases, with 14 bases sitting between them. Per germline, CDR1 SGHTA and CDR2 FQGNSA. The CDR3 contains 14 residues. The CDR3: CASSSDARGSPLHF. CDR3 DNA sequence: TGTGCCAGCAGCTCGGACGCCAGAGGCTCACCCCTCCACTTT. Based on the CDR3 plus reference TRBV7-2 and TRBJ1-6, the full variable domain is GAGVSQSPSNKVTEKGKDVELRCDPISGHTALYWYRQSLGQGLEFLIYFQGNSAPDKSGLPSDRFSAERTGGSVSTLTIQRTQQEDSAVYLCASSSDARGSPLHFGNGTRLTVT.

CDR3 nucleotide sequence: TGTGCCAGCAGCTATGCAGGGTCCGCAACTGAAGCTTTCTTT. This gives the protein CASSYAGSATEAFF. The V and J genes are TRBV7-8 and TRBJ1-1, with D perhaps TRBD1 (5 bases). There are 14 residues in the CDR3. V was clipped by 4 bases and J by 5 bases, with 14 bases between them. CDR1 and CDR2 from the germline V gene are SGHVS and FQNEAQ.

The chain links TRBV10-3 to TRBJ1-4; TRBD1 matches 11 bases. This CDR3 spans 15 amino acids. Trimming cost V 9 bases and J 0 bases; bases outside gene matches: 3. Germline V gives CDR1 ENHRY, CDR2 SYGVKD. The CDR3 sequence: CAIPGQGATNEKLFF. As DNA, the CDR3 is TGTGCCATACCGGGACAGGGGGCAACTAATGAAAAACTGTTTTTT.

At least ten counts were recorded for this clonotype. This chain joins TRBV29-1 and TRBJ1-1, with 8 bases that match TRBD1. The length of the CDR3 is 10 residues. CDR1 SQVTM and CDR2 ANQGSEA come from the germline V gene. J gave up 11 bases and V 7 bases, and 6 bases lay outside the gene matches. The CDR3 region has the DNA TGCAGCGGTCTACAGGGGGGGGCTTTCTTT. Protein sequence: CSGLQGGAFF.

The chain has TRBV24-1 and TRBJ1-1, with a tentative D call TRBD1 (6 bases). Trimming took off 3 bases at V and 14 bases at J, with 15 bases between the two ends. The germline CDR1 and CDR2 sequences are KGHDR and SFDVKD. This CDR3 has 12 amino acids. The CDR3 protein is CATSDPGAGSFF. The CDR3, as DNA: TGTGCCACCAGTGATCCGGGGGCAGGATCATTCTTT.

This clonotype has ten or more counts. This sequence joins TRBV24-1 and TRBJ2-2; D is uncertain. This CDR3 has 15 amino acids. In germline, CDR1 is KGHDR, CDR2 SFDVKD. Trimming stripped 3 bases from V and 5 bases from J, with 12 bases between. The CDR3 here is CATSDPPGKTGELFF. As DNA, the CDR3 is TGTGCCACCAGTGATCCCCCTGGTAAAACCGGGGAGCTGTTTTTT.

Notes on this clonotype: Just one base apart from a much larger clone, this may be a read error. DNA for the CDR3: TGCAGCGTTGGGGACAGGGGGAACACTGAAGCTTTCTTT. Translation: CSVGDRGNTEAFF. The chain is built from TRBV29-1 and TRBJ1-1, with 10 bases aligning to TRBD1. From germline, CDR1 is SQVTM and CDR2 ANQGSEA. The CDR3 extends over 13 amino acids. Unmatched junction bases numbered 0, after V lost 4 bases and J lost 1 base.

V usage is TRBV15 and J usage is TRBJ1-6; possibly TRBD1 for D (6 bases). Trimming cost V 3 bases and J 7 bases, with 16 bases left between them. The CDR3 is 16 amino acids. Germline V gene data show CDR1 as LNHNV and CDR2 as YYDKDF (reference sequence). For the CDR3, the DNA is TGTGCCACCAGCAGTGAATGGGGACAACTGAATTCACCCCTCCACTTT. Protein: CATSSEWGQLNSPLHF.

This chain joins TRBV24-1 and TRBJ1-6, with 8 bases fitting TRBD1. The CDR3 spans 14 residues. The J segment lost 10 bases and the V segment lost 6 bases, leaving 7 bases of the junction unmatched. CDR1 and CDR2 (germline): KGHDR, SFDVKD. The CDR3 DNA reads TGTGCCACCAGTCCCACGGACAGGGAATCACCCCTCCACTTT. Its protein product is CATSPTDRESPLHF.

The CDR3 DNA reads as TGTGCCAGCAGATCAGGGTGGACTAACACTGAAGCTTTCTTT. Translated, it gives CASRSGWTNTEAFF. The genes are TRBV6-1 and TRBJ1-1, with D tentatively TRBD1 (5 bases). There are 14 residues in the CDR3. Trimming removed 6 bases from V and 2 bases from J, with 13 bases in between. Germline loops: CDR1 MNHNS, CDR2 SASEGT.

This clonotype showed up just a few times. The V and J genes are TRBV5-1 and TRBJ1-1, with TRBD1 as a possible D gene (5 bases). The CDR3 extends over 13 amino acids. Trimming took off 4 bases at V and 6 bases at J, with 13 bases between the two ends. Germline V gene lookup returns CDR1 SGHRS and CDR2 YFSETQ. The CDR3 nucleotides are TGCGCCAGCAGCAGCCCTGGGGGGGCTGAAGCTTTCTTT. Residues: CASSSPGGAEAFF.

The V and J genes are TRBV6-5 and TRBJ1-5; possibly TRBD1 for D (6 bases). V lost 5 bases to trimming and J lost 9 bases, with 14 bases between them. Germline CDR1 and CDR2: MNHEY and SVGAGI. This CDR3 is 13 amino acids long. As DNA, the CDR3 is TGTGCCAGCAGTATGGACAGTGCCAGGCCCCAGCATTTT. Protein product: CASSMDSARPQHF.

In this sample, this clonotype turned up many times. The genes are TRBV7-9 and TRBJ2-6; no clear D gene. The CDR3 has 17 residues. CDR1 is SEHNR, CDR2 FQNEAQ, per germline (reference sequence). The ends were cut back, 9 bases at V and 0 bases at J, with 18 bases in the middle. The CDR3 coding sequence is TGTGCCAGTACACCGCAATCGGTCGGCTCTGGGGCCAACGTCCTGACTTTC. Translated, it gives CASTPQSVGSGANVLTF.

This clonotype has a handful of counts. V is TRBV2 and J is TRBJ1-2, with 10 bases lining up with TRBD1. The V segment lost 3 bases and the J segment 3 bases; nucleotides outside the gene matches: 4. CDR1 is SNHLY, CDR2 FYNNEI, per germline. The CDR3 runs 15 residues. In DNA form, the CDR3 reads TGTGCCAGCAGTGAGTCCGGGACAGGGGACTATGGCTACACCTTC. Protein: CASSESGTGDYGYTF.